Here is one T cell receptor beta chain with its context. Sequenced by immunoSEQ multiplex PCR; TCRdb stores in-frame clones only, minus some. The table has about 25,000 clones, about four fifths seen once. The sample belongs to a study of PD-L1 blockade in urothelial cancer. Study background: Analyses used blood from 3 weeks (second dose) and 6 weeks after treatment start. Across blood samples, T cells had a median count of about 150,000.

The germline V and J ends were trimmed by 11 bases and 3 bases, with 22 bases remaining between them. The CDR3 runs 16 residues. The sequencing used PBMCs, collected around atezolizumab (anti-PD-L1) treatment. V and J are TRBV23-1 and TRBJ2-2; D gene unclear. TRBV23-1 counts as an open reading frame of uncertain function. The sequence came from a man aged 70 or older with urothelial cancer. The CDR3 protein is CAPIEASEMDTGELFF. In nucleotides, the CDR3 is TGCGCCCCCATCGAGGCATCCGAGATGGACACCGGGGAGCTGTTTTTT.